Following are 12 T cell receptor beta chains from one sample sequenced in a study of radiotherapy plus CTLA-4 blockade in lung cancer. TCRdb keeps only in-frame clones here, not all; method: immunoSEQ multiplex PCR. The table shows some 70,000 clones, with approximately 83% occurring only once. Here the sequenced sample was peripheral blood, taken from a patient treated with radiotherapy plus ipilimumab. These receptors were collected from a human donor with non-small cell lung cancer who had a partial response to radiotherapy plus ipilimumab.

This chain uses TRBV4-1 with TRBJ2-7, with 10 bases matching TRBD1. CDR1 MGHRA and CDR2 YSYEKL come from the germline V gene. V shed 4 bases, J shed 6 bases, and the junction held 6 bases outside the gene matches. CDR3 length equals 14 residues. The CDR3 DNA sequence: TGCGCCAGCAGCCGAGGGACAGGGGTCAGCGAGCAGTACTTC. This sequence encodes CASSRGTGVSEQYF.

This sequence joins TRBV5-1 and TRBJ1-4; D gene uncertain. This CDR3 spans 14 amino acids. V dropped 1 base and J dropped 1 base, with 5 bases sitting between them. Germline V gene data show CDR1 as SGHRS and CDR2 as YFSETQ. The CDR3 bases are TGCGCCAGCAGCTTGCTAGGAACTAATGAAAAACTGTTTTTT. The encoded protein is CASSLLGTNEKLFF.

The rearrangement links TRBV5-1 to TRBJ2-5; D is possibly TRBD1 (6 bases). Looked up from germline, CDR1 is SGHRS and CDR2 is YFSETQ. The CDR3 totals 14 residues. Trimming pared 2 bases from V and 2 bases from J, leaving 10 bases between. In DNA form, the CDR3 reads TGCGCCAGCAGCTTCGCAGGGGCGCAAGAGACCCAGTACTTC. Amino acids: CASSFAGAQETQYF.

This chain links TRBV19 with TRBJ1-1, with TRBD1 identical over 7 bases. Germline V CDR1 and CDR2: LNHDA, SQIVND (reference sequence). CDR3 size: 14 residues. The ends lost 4 bases at V and 2 bases at J; junction bases unmatched: 4. CDR3 bases: TGTGCCAGTAGTACCACAGGGGTCAACACTGAAGCTTTCTTT. Its protein product is CASSTTGVNTEAFF. Filled out from reference TRBV19 and TRBJ1-1, the complete variable domain reads DGGITQSPKYLFRKEGQNVTLSCEQNLNHDAMYWYRQDPGQGLRLIYYSQIVNDFQKGDIAEGYSVSREKKESFPLTVTSAQKNPTAFYLCASSTTGVNTEAFFGQGTRLTVV.

This clone occurred a few times. V and J are TRBV7-9 and TRBJ1-1; 7 bases match TRBD1. Germline trimming cut 5 bases from V and 2 bases from J; bases unmatched to any gene: 5. This CDR3 spans 14 amino acids. CDR1 and CDR2 from the germline V gene are SEHNR and FQNEAQ (reference sequence). CDR3 DNA: TGTGCCAGCAGCGTGGGACAGATAAACACTGAAGCTTTCTTT. The encoded protein is CASSVGQINTEAFF.

V usage is TRBV5-6 and J usage is TRBJ2-1; 9 bases line up with TRBD1. The germline V gene has CDR1 SGHDT and CDR2 YYEEEE. The V gene end was trimmed by 4 bases and the J gene end by 6 bases; junction bases not matched to a gene: 2. This CDR3 is 13 amino acids long. The CDR3 region has the DNA TGTGCCAGCAGCAGGACAGGGGTCAATGAGCAGTTCTTC. It translates to CASSRTGVNEQFF.

This chain links TRBV2 with TRBJ2-1; 12 bases map to TRBD2. V was clipped by 0 bases and J by 5 bases; unmatched bases: 2. The length of the CDR3 is 16 residues. Per the germline V gene, CDR1 is SNHLY and CDR2 is FYNNEI. CDR3 in amino acids: CASSEAASGGDNEQFF. Written as DNA, the CDR3 is TGTGCCAGCAGTGAAGCGGCTAGCGGGGGGGACAATGAGCAGTTCTTC. Using reference TRBV2 and TRBJ2-1 for the parts outside the CDR3, the full variable domain is EPEVTQTPSHQVTQMGQEVILRCVPISNHLYFYWYRQILGQKVEFLVSFYNNEISEKSEIFDDQFSVERPDGSNFTLKIRSTKLEDSAMYFCASSEAASGGDNEQFFGPGTRLTVL.

The chain recombines TRBV20-1 with TRBJ1-2; 7 bases fit TRBD1. The trim removed 6 bases at V and 8 bases at J, leaving 6 bases unmatched. The germline V gene has CDR1 DFQATT and CDR2 SNEGSKA (reference sequence). This CDR3 region has 11 residues. CDR3 loop: CSAPTGSGYTF. CDR3 in DNA: TGCAGTGCCCCGACAGGGAGCGGCTACACCTTC.

The chain has TRBV6-5 and TRBJ1-2; D is possibly TRBD1 (6 bases). CDR3 size: 12 residues. Germline assignment: CDR1 MNHEY and CDR2 SVGAGI. V was trimmed by 10 bases and J by 5 bases, leaving 14 bases between them. Here the CDR3 reads CATRTEFYGYTF. CDR3 nucleotides: TGTGCCACCCGGACAGAGTTTTATGGCTACACCTTC.

The rearrangement joins TRBV5-1 to TRBJ2-2; 7 bases agree with TRBD1. The CDR3 length is 15 residues. The junction had 6 bases not matched to a gene; V was cut back by 3 bases and J by 4 bases. Germline lookup yields CDR1 SGHRS and CDR2 YFSETQ. This CDR3 reads CASSSITGATGELFF. The DNA for the CDR3 is TGCGCCAGCAGCTCCATAACAGGGGCCACCGGGGAGCTGTTTTTT.

The V and J genes are TRBV6-6 and TRBJ2-2; D remains ambiguous. Per the germline V gene, CDR1 is MNHNY and CDR2 is SVGAGI (reference sequence). CDR3 length: 12 residues. Deletions cut 5 bases from V and 8 bases from J, with 9 bases between. For the CDR3, the DNA is TGTGCCAGCAGTCAAACTTGGGGGGAGCTGTTTTTT. This codes for CASSQTWGELFF.

This clone was seen a single time. This chain uses TRBV4-1 with TRBJ1-4; the D gene is possibly TRBD1 (6 bases). CDR1 is MGHRA, CDR2 YSYEKL, per germline. Deletions cut 4 bases from V and 6 bases from J, with 12 bases between. The CDR3 loop spans 14 amino acids. As DNA, the CDR3 is TGCGCCAGCAGCCTAGGACAGTCCGATGAAAAACTGTTTTTT. Translating gives CASSLGQSDEKLFF.